This paragraph covers one TCR beta chain sequence. V shed 3 bases, J shed 10 bases, and the junction held 7 bases outside the gene matches. CDR1 and CDR2 from the germline V gene are SGHDN and FVKESK. The CDR3 length is 13 residues. How the authors handled the data: Reference gene primers were amplified, and this amplification served to estimate nucleated cell counts. Sequencing used immunoSEQ multiplex PCR; TCRdb keeps in-frame clones, though not all of them. D and trimming were read from the DNA, whereas the V and J calls and clone size are those reported in that table. The table lists tens of thousands of clones, approximately 74% of them singletons. These data belong to a study of blood T cell repertoires in COVID-19. In the study overall: There were acute and convalescent COVID-19 samples, and they came from the United States, Italy and Spain.

V gene TRBV14 combines with J gene TRBJ1-1; 8 bases fit TRBD1. Sequenced sample: peripheral blood. The sequence derives from an older man with COVID-19, enrolled during active disease. The CDR3 loop reads CASSQNRGWGAFF. In DNA, the CDR3 is TGTGCCAGCAGCCAGAACAGGGGGTGGGGAGCTTTCTTT.